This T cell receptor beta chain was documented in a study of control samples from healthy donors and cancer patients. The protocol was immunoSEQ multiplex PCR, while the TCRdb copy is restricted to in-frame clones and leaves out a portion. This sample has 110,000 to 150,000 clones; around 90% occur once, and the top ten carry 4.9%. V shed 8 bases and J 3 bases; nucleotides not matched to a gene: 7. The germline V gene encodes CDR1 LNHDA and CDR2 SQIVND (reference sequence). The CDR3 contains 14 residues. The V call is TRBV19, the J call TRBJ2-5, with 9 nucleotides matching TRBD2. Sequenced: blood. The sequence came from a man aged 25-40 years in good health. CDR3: CASSEGGGEETQYF. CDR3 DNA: TGTGCCAGTTCCGAGGGCGGGGGGGAAGAGACCCAGTACTTC.